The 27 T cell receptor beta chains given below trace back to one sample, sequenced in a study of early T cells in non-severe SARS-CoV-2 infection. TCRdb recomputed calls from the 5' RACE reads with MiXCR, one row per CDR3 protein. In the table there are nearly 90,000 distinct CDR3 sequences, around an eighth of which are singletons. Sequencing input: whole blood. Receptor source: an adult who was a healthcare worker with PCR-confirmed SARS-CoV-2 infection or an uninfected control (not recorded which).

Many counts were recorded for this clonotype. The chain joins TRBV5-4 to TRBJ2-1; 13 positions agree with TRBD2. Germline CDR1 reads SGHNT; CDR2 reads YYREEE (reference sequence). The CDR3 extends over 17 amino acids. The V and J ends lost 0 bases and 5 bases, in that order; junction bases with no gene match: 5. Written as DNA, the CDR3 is TGTGCCAGCAGCTTGGCGGGACTAGCGGGACCTCACAATGAGCAGTTCTTC. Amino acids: CASSLAGLAGPHNEQFF.

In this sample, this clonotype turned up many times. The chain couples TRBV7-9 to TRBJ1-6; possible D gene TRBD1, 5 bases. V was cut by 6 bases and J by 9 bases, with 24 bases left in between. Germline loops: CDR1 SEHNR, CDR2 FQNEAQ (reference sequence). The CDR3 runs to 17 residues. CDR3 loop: CASSSHETGGASSPLHF. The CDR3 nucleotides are TGTGCCAGCAGTTCCCACGAAACTGGGGGAGCAAGTTCACCCCTCCACTTT.

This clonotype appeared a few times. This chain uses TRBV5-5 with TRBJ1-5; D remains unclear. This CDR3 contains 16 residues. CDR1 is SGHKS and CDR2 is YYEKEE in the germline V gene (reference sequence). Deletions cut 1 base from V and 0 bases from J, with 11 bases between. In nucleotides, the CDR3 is TGTGCCAGCAGCTTGAGTTGGACGTATAGCAATCAGCCCCAGCATTTT. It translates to CASSLSWTYSNQPQHF.

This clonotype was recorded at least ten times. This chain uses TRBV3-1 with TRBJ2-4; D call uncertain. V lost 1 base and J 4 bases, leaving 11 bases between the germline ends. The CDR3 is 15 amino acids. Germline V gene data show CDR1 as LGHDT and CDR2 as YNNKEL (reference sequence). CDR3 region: CASSQVRGIKNIQYF. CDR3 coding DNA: TGTGCCAGCAGCCAAGTTCGAGGTATTAAAAACATTCAGTACTTC. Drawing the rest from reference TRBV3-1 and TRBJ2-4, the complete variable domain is DTAVSQTPKYLVTQMGNDKSIKCEQNLGHDTMYWYKQDSKKFLKIMFSYNNKELIINETVPNRFSPKSPDKAHLNLHINSLELGDSAVYFCASSQVRGIKNIQYFGAGTRLSVL.

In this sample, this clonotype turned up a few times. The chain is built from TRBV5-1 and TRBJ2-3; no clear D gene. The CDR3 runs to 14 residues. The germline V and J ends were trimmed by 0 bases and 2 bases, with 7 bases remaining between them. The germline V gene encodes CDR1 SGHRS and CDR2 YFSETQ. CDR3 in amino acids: CASSLGANTDTQYF. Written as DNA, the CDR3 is TGCGCCAGCAGCTTGGGAGCGAACACAGATACGCAGTATTTT. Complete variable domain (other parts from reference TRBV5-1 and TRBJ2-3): KAGVTQTPRYLIKTRGQQVTLSCSPISGHRSVSWYQQTPGQGLQFLFEYFSETQRNKGNFPGRFSGRQFSNSRSEMNVSTLELGDSALYLCASSLGANTDTQYFGPGTRLTVL.

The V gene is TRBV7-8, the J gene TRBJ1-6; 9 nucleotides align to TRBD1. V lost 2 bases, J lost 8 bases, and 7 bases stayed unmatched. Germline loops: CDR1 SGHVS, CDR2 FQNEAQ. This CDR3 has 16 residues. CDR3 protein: CASSLTGGFGDSPLHF. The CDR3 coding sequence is TGTGCCAGCAGCTTAACAGGGGGCTTTGGAGATTCACCCCTCCACTTT.

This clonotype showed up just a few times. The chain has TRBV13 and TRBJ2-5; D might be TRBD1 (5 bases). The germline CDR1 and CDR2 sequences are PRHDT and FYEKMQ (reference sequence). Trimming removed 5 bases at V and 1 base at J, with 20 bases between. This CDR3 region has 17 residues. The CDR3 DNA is TGTGCCAGCAGCATATTGTCCCCCGGCAGGGTCCAAGAGACCCAGTACTTC. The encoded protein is CASSILSPGRVQETQYF.

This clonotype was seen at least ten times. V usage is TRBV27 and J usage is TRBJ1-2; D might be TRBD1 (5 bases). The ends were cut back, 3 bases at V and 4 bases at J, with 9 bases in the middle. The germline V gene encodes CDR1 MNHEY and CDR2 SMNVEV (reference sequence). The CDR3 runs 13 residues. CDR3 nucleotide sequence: TGTGCCAGCAGTTTTGAGGGGACCTATGGCTACACCTTC. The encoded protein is CASSFEGTYGYTF.

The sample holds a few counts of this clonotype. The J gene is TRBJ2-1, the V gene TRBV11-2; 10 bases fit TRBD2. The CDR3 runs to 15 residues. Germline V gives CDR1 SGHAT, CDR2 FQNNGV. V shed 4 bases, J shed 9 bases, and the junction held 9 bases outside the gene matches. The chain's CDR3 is CASSSAGLAKGEQFF. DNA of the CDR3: TGTGCCAGCAGCTCCGCGGGACTAGCGAAGGGTGAGCAGTTCTTC.

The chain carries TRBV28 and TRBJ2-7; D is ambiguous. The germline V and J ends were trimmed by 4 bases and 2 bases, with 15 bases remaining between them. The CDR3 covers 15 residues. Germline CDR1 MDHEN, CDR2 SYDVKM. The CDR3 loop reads CASSWTYSTTYEQYF. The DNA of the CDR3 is TGTGCCAGCAGTTGGACGTATAGTACCACCTACGAGCAGTACTTC.

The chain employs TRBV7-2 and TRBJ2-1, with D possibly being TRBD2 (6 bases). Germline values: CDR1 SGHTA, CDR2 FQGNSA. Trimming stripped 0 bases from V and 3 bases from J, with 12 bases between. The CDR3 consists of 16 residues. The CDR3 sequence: CASSLAAGSGYNEQFF. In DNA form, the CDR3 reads TGTGCCAGCAGCTTAGCAGCGGGCAGCGGCTACAATGAGCAGTTCTTC.

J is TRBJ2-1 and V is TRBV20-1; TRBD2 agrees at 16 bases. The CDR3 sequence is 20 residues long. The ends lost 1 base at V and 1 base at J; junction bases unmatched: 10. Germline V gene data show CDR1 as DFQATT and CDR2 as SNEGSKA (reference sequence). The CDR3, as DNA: TGCAGTGCTAGAGCCCCGTCCGGGACTAGCGGGAGGGATTCCTACAATGAGCAGTTCTTC. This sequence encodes CSARAPSGTSGRDSYNEQFF.

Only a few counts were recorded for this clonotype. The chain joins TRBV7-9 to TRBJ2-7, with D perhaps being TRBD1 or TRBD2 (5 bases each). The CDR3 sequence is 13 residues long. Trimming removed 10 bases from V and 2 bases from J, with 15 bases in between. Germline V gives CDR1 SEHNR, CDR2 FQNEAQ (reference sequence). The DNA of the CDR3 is TGTGCCACCGAGGGGCCTCTAGCCTACGAGCAGTACTTC. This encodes CATEGPLAYEQYF.

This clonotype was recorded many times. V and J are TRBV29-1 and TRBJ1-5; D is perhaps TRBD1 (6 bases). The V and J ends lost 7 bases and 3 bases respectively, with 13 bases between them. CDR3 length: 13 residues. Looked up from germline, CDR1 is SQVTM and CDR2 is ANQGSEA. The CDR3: CSARDNYNQPQHF. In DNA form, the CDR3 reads TGCAGCGCCCGGGACAACTACAATCAGCCCCAGCATTTT. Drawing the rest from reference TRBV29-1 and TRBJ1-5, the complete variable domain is SAVISQKPSRDICQRGTSLTIQCQVDSQVTMMFWYRQQPGQSLTLIATANQGSEATYESGFVIDKFPISRPNLTFSTLTVSNMSPEDSSIYLCSARDNYNQPQHFGDGTRLSIL.

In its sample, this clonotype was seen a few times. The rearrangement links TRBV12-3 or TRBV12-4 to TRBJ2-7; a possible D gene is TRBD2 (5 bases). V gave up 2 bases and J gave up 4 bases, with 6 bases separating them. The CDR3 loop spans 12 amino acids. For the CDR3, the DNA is TGTGCCAGCAGTTTATCGGGGTACGAGCAGTACTTC. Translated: CASSLSGYEQYF.

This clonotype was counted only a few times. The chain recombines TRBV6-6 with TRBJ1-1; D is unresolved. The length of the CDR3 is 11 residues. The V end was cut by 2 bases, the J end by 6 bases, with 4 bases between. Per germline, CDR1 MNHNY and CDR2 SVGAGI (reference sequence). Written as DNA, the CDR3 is TGTGCCAGCAGTTACGTCTCTGAAGCTTTCTTT. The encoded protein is CASSYVSEAFF.

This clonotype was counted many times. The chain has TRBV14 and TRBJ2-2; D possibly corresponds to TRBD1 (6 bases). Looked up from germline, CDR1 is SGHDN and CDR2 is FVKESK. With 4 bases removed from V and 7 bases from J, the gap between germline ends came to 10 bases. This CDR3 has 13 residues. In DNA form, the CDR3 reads TGTGCCAGCAGCCTACAGGGCGTCGGGGAGCTGTTTTTT. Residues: CASSLQGVGELFF. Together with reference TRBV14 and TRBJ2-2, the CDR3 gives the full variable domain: EAGVTQFPSHSVIEKGQTVTLRCDPISGHDNLYWYRRVMGKEIKFLLHFVKESKQDESGMPNNRFLAERTGGTYSTLKVQPAELEDSGVYFCASSLQGVGELFFGEGSRLTVL.

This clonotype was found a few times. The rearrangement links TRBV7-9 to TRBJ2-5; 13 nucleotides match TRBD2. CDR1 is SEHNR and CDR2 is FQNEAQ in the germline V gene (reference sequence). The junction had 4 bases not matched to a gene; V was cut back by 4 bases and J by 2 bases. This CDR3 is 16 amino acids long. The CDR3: CASSSTSGRLQETQYF. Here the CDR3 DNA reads TGTGCCAGCAGCTCGACTAGCGGGAGGTTACAAGAGACCCAGTACTTC. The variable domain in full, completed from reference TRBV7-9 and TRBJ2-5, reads DTGVSQNPRHKITKRGQNVTFRCDPISEHNRLYWYRQTLGQGPEFLTYFQNEAQLEKSRLLSDRFSAERPKGSFSTLEIQRTEQGDSAMYLCASSSTSGRLQETQYFGPGTRLLVL.

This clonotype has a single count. CDR3 protein: CASSFFGLLETQYF. CDR3 bases: TGTGCCAGCAGCTTTTTCGGACTCCTAGAGACCCAGTACTTC. This rearrangement joins TRBV7-2 to TRBJ2-5; maybe TRBD2 (5 bases). The V gene lost 3 bases and the J gene lost 4 bases, with 12 bases spanning the gap. The CDR3 loop spans 14 amino acids. Germline loops: CDR1 SGHTA, CDR2 FQGNSA.

The CDR3, as DNA: TGTGCCAGCTCACCACCGGGAGTGAGCTCTGGAAACACCATATATTTT. Translation gives CASSPPGVSSGNTIYF. This chain links TRBV18 with TRBJ1-3; the D is unclear. The CDR3 consists of 16 residues. Trimming removed 0 bases from V and 0 bases from J, with 9 bases in between. The germline V gene encodes CDR1 KGHSH and CDR2 LQKENI.

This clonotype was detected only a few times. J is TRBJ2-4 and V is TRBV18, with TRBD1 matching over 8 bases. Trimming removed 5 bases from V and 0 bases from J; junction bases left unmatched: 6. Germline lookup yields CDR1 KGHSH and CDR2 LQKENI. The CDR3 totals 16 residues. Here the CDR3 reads CASSTDRAAAKNIQYF. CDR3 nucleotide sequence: TGTGCCAGCTCAACGGACAGGGCGGCAGCCAAAAACATTCAGTACTTC.

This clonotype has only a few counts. DNA of the CDR3: TGTGCCAGCAGCTTATCGCCCTACGAGCAGTACTTC. Encoded protein: CASSLSPYEQYF. This chain uses TRBV5-6 with TRBJ2-7; no clear D. Germline values: CDR1 SGHDT, CDR2 YYEEEE. CDR3 length equals 12 residues. V shed 2 bases and J shed 2 bases, with 5 bases lying between them.

CDR3 coding DNA: TGTGCCAGCAGCCAACATTCGGGAGTCGGCAATGAGCAGTTCTTC. This gives the protein CASSQHSGVGNEQFF. The V and J genes are TRBV3-1 and TRBJ2-1; tentative D call: TRBD2 (6 bases). The CDR3 sequence is 15 residues long. Germline CDR1 reads LGHDT; CDR2 reads YNNKEL (reference sequence). V lost 2 bases and J 6 bases, leaving 14 bases between the germline ends.

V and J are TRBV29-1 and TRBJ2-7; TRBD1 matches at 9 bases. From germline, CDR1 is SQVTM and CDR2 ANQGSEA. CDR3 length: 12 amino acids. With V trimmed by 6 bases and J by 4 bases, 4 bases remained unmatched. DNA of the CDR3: TGCAGCGTGTCGACAGGGGGGTACGAGCAGTACTTC. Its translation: CSVSTGGYEQYF.

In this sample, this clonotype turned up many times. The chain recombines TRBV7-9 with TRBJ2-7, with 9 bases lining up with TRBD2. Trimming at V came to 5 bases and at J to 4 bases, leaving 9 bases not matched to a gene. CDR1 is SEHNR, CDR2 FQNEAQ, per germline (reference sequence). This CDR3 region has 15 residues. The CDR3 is CASSATSGRWYEQYF. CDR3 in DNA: TGTGCCAGCAGCGCAACTAGCGGGCGGTGGTACGAGCAGTACTTC.

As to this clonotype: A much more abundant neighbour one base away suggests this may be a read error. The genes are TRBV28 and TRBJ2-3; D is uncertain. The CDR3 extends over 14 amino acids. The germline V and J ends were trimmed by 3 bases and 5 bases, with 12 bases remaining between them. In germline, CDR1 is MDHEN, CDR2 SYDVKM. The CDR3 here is CASSFRYQVDTQYF. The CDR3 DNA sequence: TGTGCCAGCAGTTTCCGGTATCAGGTAGATACGCAGTATTTT. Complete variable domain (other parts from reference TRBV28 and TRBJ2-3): DVKVTQSSRYLVKRTGEKVFLECVQDMDHENMFWYRQDPGLGLRLIYFSYDVKMKEKGDIPEGYSVSREKKERFSLILESASTNQTSMYLCASSFRYQVDTQYFGPGTRLTVL.

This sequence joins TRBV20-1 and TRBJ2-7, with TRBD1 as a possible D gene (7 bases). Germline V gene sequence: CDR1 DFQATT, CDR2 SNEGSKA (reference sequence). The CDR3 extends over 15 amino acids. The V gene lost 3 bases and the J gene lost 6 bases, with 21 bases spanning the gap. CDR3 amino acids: CSASSRITGDFEQYF. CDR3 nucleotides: TGCAGTGCTAGCTCCAGGATAACAGGGGACTTCGAGCAGTACTTC.